These 14 T cell receptor beta chains share one sample of origin, sequenced in a study of identical twins. TCRdb re-called the 5' RACE reads through MiXCR, storing one row per CDR3 protein. The sample consists of around 570,000 distinct CDR3 sequences, 9.6% of them appearing once. The same sample was also used in a study of yellow fever vaccine responses in identical twins.

The material sequenced was PBMCs. The origin of the receptors is a woman in her late teens or twenties in good health.

This clonotype was seen ten or more times. The chain carries TRBV20-1 and TRBJ2-2; 13 bases match TRBD2. From germline, CDR1 is DFQATT and CDR2 SNEGSKA (reference sequence). V lost 3 bases to trimming and J lost 6 bases; unmatched junction nucleotides: 7. This CDR3 contains 16 residues. The CDR3: CSASPGLAGAAGELFF. CDR3 in DNA: TGCAGTGCTAGCCCCGGACTAGCGGGAGCTGCCGGGGAGCTGTTTTTT.

The chain employs TRBV20-1 and TRBJ1-5, with D perhaps TRBD1 (5 bases). The germline V gene encodes CDR1 DFQATT and CDR2 SNEGSKA (reference sequence). The CDR3 totals 16 residues. Trimming shortened V by 6 bases and J by 5 bases, and 23 bases separated the two germline ends. The CDR3 region is CSARNRGVVSDQPQHF. The CDR3 region has the DNA TGCAGTGCCCGAAACCGGGGGGTAGTATCCGATCAGCCCCAGCATTTT.

This clonotype was observed many times. The chain joins TRBV6-5 to TRBJ2-1; D gene unclear. The CDR3 contains 16 residues. Germline CDR1 and CDR2: MNHEY and SVGAGI. V was shortened by 0 bases and J by 0 bases, with 9 bases between the two germline ends. The CDR3 region has the DNA TGTGCCAGCAGTTACTCGAGAACGAGCTCCTACAATGAGCAGTTCTTC. Its protein product is CASSYSRTSSYNEQFF.

This clonotype was counted only a few times. V gene TRBV3-1 combines with J gene TRBJ2-2, with 8 bases that match TRBD1. Germline V lookup: CDR1 LGHDT, CDR2 YNNKEL (reference sequence). Trimming at V came to 3 bases and at J to 4 bases, leaving 16 bases not matched to a gene. CDR3 length: 19 amino acids. The CDR3 DNA reads TGTGCCAGCAGCCAGGGTTGGGCTTGGGGGACAGGAGTCACCGGGGAGCTGTTTTTT. Protein sequence: CASSQGWAWGTGVTGELFF.

J is TRBJ2-4 and V is TRBV7-8; D perhaps matches TRBD2 (6 bases). From germline, CDR1 is SGHVS and CDR2 FQNEAQ. The CDR3 runs to 19 residues. V shed 2 bases and J shed 0 bases, with 20 bases lying between them. CDR3: CASSLTGEEPLLAKNIQYF. Here the CDR3 DNA reads TGTGCCAGCAGCTTAACCGGGGAGGAGCCTCTCCTAGCCAAAAACATTCAGTACTTC.

This sequence joins TRBV7-2 and TRBJ1-4; D is unresolved. Germline lookup yields CDR1 SGHTA and CDR2 FQGNSA. The CDR3 spans 14 residues. Deletions cut 0 bases from V and 8 bases from J, with 10 bases between. The CDR3: CASSLAVLSEKLFF. Here the CDR3 DNA reads TGTGCCAGCAGCTTAGCGGTGCTTTCGGAAAAACTGTTTTTT.

The chain carries TRBV5-1 and TRBJ2-3; D may match TRBD1 or TRBD2 (5 bases each). The CDR3 runs to 14 residues. Germline CDR1 SGHRS, CDR2 YFSETQ. The germline V and J ends were trimmed by 1 base and 6 bases, with 12 bases remaining between them. The CDR3 coding sequence is TGCGCCAGCAGCTTGCTGGGGGTGCCGGATACGCAGTATTTT. Its translation is CASSLLGVPDTQYF. The whole variable domain, filled in from reference TRBV5-1 and TRBJ2-3, reads KAGVTQTPRYLIKTRGQQVTLSCSPISGHRSVSWYQQTPGQGLQFLFEYFSETQRNKGNFPGRFSGRQFSNSRSEMNVSTLELGDSALYLCASSLLGVPDTQYFGPGTRLTVL.

With regard to this clonotype: A much more abundant neighbour one base away suggests this may be a read error. V is TRBV12-3 or TRBV12-4 and J is TRBJ2-6; D gene uncertain. The CDR3 is 13 amino acids. V lost 6 bases, J lost 0 bases, and 3 bases lay in between. The CDR3 sequence is CASRTSGANVLTF. DNA for the CDR3: TGTGCCAGCAGAACCTCTGGGGCCAACGTCCTGACTTTC.

This clonotype was detected many times. V and J are TRBV20-1 and TRBJ2-1; the match to TRBD2 covers 7 bases. The CDR3 is 15 residues long. Losses at the gene ends were 2 bases for V and 8 bases for J; bases not matched to a gene: 12. Germline V gene lookup returns CDR1 DFQATT and CDR2 SNEGSKA (reference sequence). The CDR3 nucleotides are TGCAGTGCTAGAAGTGGGAGGGAGGGCATCTATGAGCAGTTCTTC. Translating it yields CSARSGREGIYEQFF.

There are many counts of this clonotype. This rearrangement joins TRBV7-2 to TRBJ2-7; D is unclear. CDR3 length: 13 residues. Trimming pared 1 base from V and 3 bases from J, leaving 7 bases between. Germline V gives CDR1 SGHTA, CDR2 FQGNSA. The CDR3: CASSLVQNYEQYF. CDR3 DNA sequence: TGTGCCAGCAGCTTAGTACAGAACTACGAGCAGTACTTC.

This clonotype was detected ten times or more. The chain joins TRBV12-3 or TRBV12-4 to TRBJ2-3, with D possibly TRBD1 on 6 matching bases. This CDR3 is built from 12 residues. V gave up 6 bases and J gave up 7 bases, with 11 bases separating them. CDR3 loop: CASRRTENTQYF. The CDR3 DNA follows: TGTGCCAGCAGACGGACAGAAAATACGCAGTATTTT.

At least ten counts were recorded for this clonotype. The chain couples TRBV5-6 to TRBJ2-5; 10 nucleotides align to TRBD2. The germline V gene has CDR1 SGHDT and CDR2 YYEEEE. The V gene end was trimmed by 4 bases and the J gene end by 1 base; junction bases not matched to a gene: 4. The CDR3 is 15 residues long. The CDR3 sequence: CASSQSGGVQETQYF. The CDR3, as DNA: TGTGCCAGCAGCCAGAGCGGGGGGGTCCAAGAGACCCAGTACTTC. Looking up the rest from reference TRBV5-6 and TRBJ2-5 gives the full variable domain: DAGVTQSPTHLIKTRGQQVTLRCSPKSGHDTVSWYQQALGQGPQFIFQYYEEEERQRGNFPDRFSGHQFPNYSSELNVNALLLGDSALYLCASSQSGGVQETQYFGPGTRLLVL.

This clonotype was detected only a few times. The chain combines TRBV12-3 or TRBV12-4 with TRBJ1-2, with D perhaps TRBD1 (5 bases). The CDR3 contains 13 residues. Trimming stripped 3 bases from V and 5 bases from J, with 10 bases between. Written as DNA, the CDR3 is TGTGCCAGCAGTTTTCCAGGGTCGTATGGCTACACCTTC. Translated, it gives CASSFPGSYGYTF.

In this sample, this clonotype turned up once. A read error may explain this, as a much larger clone is one base away. This chain joins TRBV7-9 and TRBJ2-1; D is ambiguous. CDR3 length: 14 amino acids. CDR1 SEHNR and CDR2 FQNEAQ come from the germline V gene (reference sequence). The CDR3 reads CASGLETLYNEQFF. Written as DNA, the CDR3 is TGTGCCAGCGGCTTAGAGACTCTCTACAATGAGCAGTTCTTC.